Listed below are T cell receptor beta chains from one sample, sequenced in a study of CD8+CD57+ T cells in acquired aplastic anemia. Each CDR3 protein gets one entry after TCRdb re-called the reads with MiXCR. The sample holds 55,000 to 60,000 distinct CDR3 sequences, around 50% seen once. The sequencing sample was made of sorted CD4+, CD8+, or CD8+CD57+ T cells (not recorded which) from PBMCs. The source of these receptors is a human donor with aplastic anemia. Both conserved end residues are part of each CDR3. A D gene is named only where the DNA matches it firmly. Not all rows give a size; the values are once, few, many and, for expanded clones, a class.

j_gene	v_gene	d_gene	abundance	CDR3nt	CDR3aa
TRBJ1-2	TRBV29-1	.	medium-sized	TGCAGCGTATCTGCCGCTTCCTATGGCTACACCTTC	CSVSAASYGYTF
TRBJ2-5	TRBV7-9	.	.	TGTGCCAGCAGATCCCCGGGCCCGACACGGACCCAGTACTTC	CASRSPGPTRTQYF
TRBJ2-7	TRBV4-2	.	.	TGTGCCAGCAGCCACAATAGCGCACCCACCTACGAGCAGTACTTC	CASSHNSAPTYEQYF
TRBJ2-6	TRBV12-3/TRBV12-4	TRBD1	few	TGTACCAGCAGTTTCGGGACAGGGCACTCTGGGGCCAACGTCCTGACTTTC	CTSSFGTGHSGANVLTF
TRBJ2-5	TRBV20-1	.	.	TGCGGTGCTAGAGAACTAGCTGGAGAGACCCAGTACTTC	CGARELAGETQYF
TRBJ1-2	TRBV29-1	.	few	TGCAGCGTACTCAGGGATTCCTATGGCTACACCTTC	CSVLRDSYGYTF
TRBJ1-1	TRBV5-1	.	.	TGCGCCAGCAGCTTGGGAAGGGGCGCCGAAGCTTTCTTT	CASSLGRGAEAFF
TRBJ2-3	TRBV29-1	TRBD1	.	TGCAGCGTATGCGGACAGGGCCGGACAGATACGCAGTATTTT	CSVCGQGRTDTQYF
TRBJ1-5	TRBV2	TRBD1	many	TGTGCCAGCAGTGAAGATTCAGGGGGCCGTCAGCCCCAGCATTTT	CASSEDSGGRQPQHF
TRBJ2-1	TRBV2	TRBD2	many	TGTGCCAGCAGTGTTACAGACCCCAGGGAGGAGCGGGGGTTTTACAATGAGCAGTTCTTC	CASSVTDPREERGFYNEQFF
TRBJ1-1	TRBV19	TRBD1	.	TGTGCCAGTAGCGACAGGGCGACCGACGAAGCTTTCTTT	CASSDRATDEAFF
TRBJ1-1	TRBV19	.	.	TGTGCCAGTAGCCCCTGGGAGGGGGCTGAAGCTTTCTTT	CASSPWEGAEAFF
TRBJ2-1	TRBV9	TRBD2	.	TGTGCCAGCAGCTCGGGACTAGCGGGGGGATACAATGAGCAGTTCTTC	CASSSGLAGGYNEQFF
TRBJ2-5	TRBV20-1	.	.	TGCAGTGCTAGAACCGGGGGTAGGGAGACCCAGTACTTC	CSARTGGRETQYF
TRBJ1-2	TRBV7-2	TRBD1	.	TGTGCCAGCATGGGACAGGGGAGCTATGGCTACACCTTC	CASMGQGSYGYTF
TRBJ2-5	TRBV7-2	TRBD2	.	TGTGCCAGCAGCCCCGGGACTAGCGGGGGACAAGAGACCCAGTACTTC	CASSPGTSGGQETQYF
TRBJ1-1	TRBV4-2	.	few	TGTGCCAGCAGCCCCGCCCTGGGGCGCACCTTCACTGAAGCTTTCTTT	CASSPALGRTFTEAFF
TRBJ2-5	TRBV7-2	TRBD2	many	TGTGCCAGCAGCTTAGGACTAGCGGGGGCAGAGACCCAGTACTTC	CASSLGLAGAETQYF
TRBJ1-2	TRBV29-1	TRBD1	few	TGCAGCGTTGAAAAGAATCAGGGGGCGCAGGGCTACACCTTC	CSVEKNQGAQGYTF
TRBJ2-1	TRBV2	TRBD2	once	TGTGCCAGCACCCTTGGGACTAGCGGGGGAAATGAGCAGTTCTTC	CASTLGTSGGNEQFF
TRBJ2-3	TRBV2	.	.	TGTGCCAGCAGTACACAGGGGACTAGCACAGATACGCAGTATTTT	CASSTQGTSTDTQYF
TRBJ2-1	TRBV10-1	TRBD1	many	TGCGCCAGCAGCCAAGACAGGGAAAGGCGCAATTTC	CASSQDRERRNF
TRBJ2-3	TRBV10-3	.	.	TGTGCCATCAGTGGACGGCTTAGCGGCGCTAGCACAGATACGCAGTATTTT	CAISGRLSGASTDTQYF
TRBJ1-2	TRBV19	.	.	TGTGCCAGTAGTAGCGGGGCGCAAGGCTACACCTTC	CASSSGAQGYTF
TRBJ2-1	TRBV29-1	.	.	TGCAGCGCTTTGCTACAGGGTGCTTATCTGGGGCAGTTCTTC	CSALLQGAYLGQFF
TRBJ2-7	TRBV6-5	.	many	TGTGCCAGCAGTTTAACGACTGGACACGAGCAGTACTTC	CASSLTTGHEQYF
TRBJ2-1	TRBV20-1	TRBD2	few	TGCAGTGCTAGAGCACCCTTAGCGGGACTGTCGAATGAGCAGTTCTTC	CSARAPLAGLSNEQFF
TRBJ2-2	TRBV11-2	.	.	TGTGCCAGCAGCCCGGTCGTCACCGGGGAGCTGTTTTTT	CASSPVVTGELFF
TRBJ2-7	TRBV15	.	.	TGTGCCACCAGGTTAGAGGGCTACGAGCAGTACTTC	CATRLEGYEQYF
TRBJ2-7	TRBV10-3	TRBD2	.	TGTGCCATCAGTGACGGGGGGGCAGACGAGCAGTACTTC	CAISDGGADEQYF
TRBJ2-1	TRBV25-1	.	.	TGTGCCAGCAGTGCTAGGCCGGAGAATGAGCAGTTCTTC	CASSARPENEQFF
TRBJ2-5	TRBV10-2	.	.	TGCGCCAGCAACTCCGTCCTACAAGAGACCCAGTACTTC	CASNSVLQETQYF
TRBJ2-1	TRBV12-3/TRBV12-4	.	many	TGTGCCACCCAAGCTAGCTCCTACAATGAGCAGTTCTTC	CATQASSYNEQFF
TRBJ2-3	TRBV9	.	.	TGTGCCAGCAGCGTATCCGGAGTGGGCACAGATACGCAGTATTTT	CASSVSGVGTDTQYF